Listed below are T cell receptor beta chains from one sample, sequenced in a study of blood T cell repertoires in COVID-19. Some clones are missing from TCRdb's copy, which holds only in-frame ones; the method was immunoSEQ multiplex PCR. The table records roughly 300,000 clones, 75% to 95% of them present only once. Sequences were obtained from PBMCs or T cells enriched from blood (not recorded which). The receptors derive from a woman under 40 who had recovered from COVID-19. The conserved cysteine and the conserved F or W are not part of the CDR3 here.

J	V	CDR3
TRBJ1-1	TRBV4-3	ASAMGQSITEAF
TRBJ1-2	TRBV28	ASSGYGYT
TRBJ1-3	TRBV7-2	ASTKRDSSHTIY
TRBJ2-1	TRBV19	ARVTGTCINEQF
TRBJ2-7	TRBV7-6	ASSFKPSTGEFLYEQY
TRBJ1-4	TRBV27	ASSLNRAAHEKLF
TRBJ2-7	TRBV18	ASSFSGSGEQY
TRBJ1-1	TRBV25-1	ASSTRMGGTEAF
TRBJ2-5	TRBV24-1	ATSDSDSAPSRETQY
TRBJ1-3	TRBV5-4	ASSAQGGNTIY
TRBJ2-7	TRBV27	ASSLETGAYEQY
TRBJ2-7	TRBV4-3	ASSQGRGRRDEQY
TRBJ2-5	TRBV9	ASSARGITETQY
TRBJ1-6	TRBV3-1/TRBV3-2	ASSQSQGADINSPLH
TRBJ2-3	TRBV7-2	ASSLQGGPRSTDTQY
TRBJ2-6	TRBV7-2	ASSLGSGANVLT
TRBJ1-3	TRBV24-1	ATSDLWGPMPGNTIY
TRBJ1-5	TRBV6-5	ASTPPRDNNQPQH
TRBJ1-4	TRBV6-5	ASSFQGAQGKLF
TRBJ2-7	TRBV7-9	ASSTGTSASYEQY
TRBJ2-7	TRBV6-6	ASSPLGQGSYEQY
TRBJ2-1	TRBV28	ASSSRTRRPNEQF
TRBJ2-5	TRBV19	ASSLAGSQETQY
TRBJ1-1	TRBV20-1	SPRTEAF
TRBJ2-7	TRBV2	ASSVTSSYEQY
TRBJ2-1	TRBV24-1	ATSDPSGYSYNEQF
TRBJ1-1	TRBV29-1	SVVRGTTEAF
TRBJ2-7	TRBV4-2	ASSQEALLAGNSYEQY
TRBJ1-4	TRBV14	ASSQAGTGVEKLF
TRBJ2-5	TRBV5-1	ASSSGRGRETQY